This T cell receptor beta chain derives from a study of lymphopenia after photon versus proton radiotherapy. Method: immunoSEQ multiplex PCR; TCRdb's copy keeps in-frame clones and lacks some. Of tens of thousands of clones listed, around nine tenths were seen once; the top ten hold nearly 15%. Remarks on this clone: The sample carries other DNA sequences with the same CDR3.

Germline lookup yields CDR1 SNHLY and CDR2 FYNNEI. CDR3 length: 14 amino acids. J was trimmed by 8 bases and V by 5 bases; bases with no gene match: 8. V usage is TRBV2 and J usage is TRBJ1-4, with 7 bases that match TRBD1. This clonotype was obtained from a man aged 55 to 70 with cholangiocarcinoma. Sequencing used peripheral blood, obtained from a patient treated with photon-based radiotherapy. The CDR3 region is CASSRGGGWEKLFF. The DNA for the CDR3 is TGTGCCAGCAGTCGAGGAGGGGGCTGGGAAAAACTGTTTTTT.